This is a list of T cell receptor beta chains from one sample in a study of T cells in Graves' hyperthyroidism and ophthalmopathy. TCRdb reprocessed the multiplex PCR reads via MiXCR and lists one record per CDR3 protein. The sample holds over 450,000 distinct CDR3 sequences, about a sixth seen once. The sequenced material came from blood. Every receptor here comes from a woman in her late teens or twenties with Graves' ophthalmopathy. CDR3s leave out the opening cysteine and the closing phenylalanine or tryptophan. Size values are once, few and many counts, or a class for expanded clones, and some rows have none.

TRBV6-2/TRBV6-3	TRBJ2-7	-	ASRAGGDSYEQY
TRBV29-1	TRBJ1-5	-	SVAMTGMDQPQH
TRBV6-2/TRBV6-3	TRBJ1-6	-	ASSYTRDRGSSPLH
TRBV11-2	TRBJ1-5	many	ASSLGTAGNQPQH
TRBV6-9	TRBJ1-1	-	ASSYRSGGTEAF
TRBV27	TRBJ1-6	many	ASRQTGYNSPLH
TRBV7-9	TRBJ2-1	-	ASSLGLGPMDEQF
TRBV10-3	TRBJ2-7	many	AISERGGTSYEQY
TRBV14	TRBJ2-2	many	ASSQAVTGELF
TRBV11-2	TRBJ1-2	many	ASTQKYGYT
TRBV30	TRBJ1-1	many	AWTGTRTEAF
TRBV30	TRBJ1-4	many	AWSVLGATNEKLF
TRBV11-2	TRBJ2-7	many	ASSLGRASYEQY
TRBV20-1	TRBJ2-4	few	SAQGGSIIKNIQY
TRBV20-1	TRBJ2-6	-	SAKRGFPFSGANVLT
TRBV7-9	TRBJ2-3	many	ASSSGLTSTDTQY
TRBV29-1	TRBJ2-7	few	SVFGSSIYEQY
TRBV7-9	TRBJ1-3	-	ASREGGNTIY
TRBV5-1	TRBJ2-5	few	ASSLVDKETQY
TRBV9	TRBJ2-2	-	ASSGGPTGELF
TRBV4-1	TRBJ1-2	-	ASSQVRGRFYGYT
TRBV15	TRBJ1-1	-	ATSSSRGREAF
TRBV19	TRBJ1-5	few	ASSIGDRSNQPQH
TRBV18	TRBJ1-1	many	ASSPHQGSMNTEAF
TRBV6-1	TRBJ1-4	few	ASSEYGINEKLF
TRBV4-1	TRBJ1-1	-	ASSQDGRNTEAF
TRBV7-2	TRBJ2-7	many	ASSLPGQGAQQY
TRBV9	TRBJ1-4	few	ASTRGGEKLF
TRBV5-1	TRBJ1-1	many	ASSLDVLMNTEAF
TRBV7-9	TRBJ1-2	many	ASSSLPWTAYYGYT
TRBV6-1	TRBJ1-2	-	ASSDGARAPYGYT
TRBV13	TRBJ2-3	many	ASSWPGPLGTDTQY
TRBV6-5	TRBJ2-7	few	ASSYRLAGDEQY
TRBV27	TRBJ1-2	many	ASSYRGTNYGYT
TRBV30	TRBJ2-1	many	AWSVLGNEQF
TRBV28	TRBJ2-5	many	ASSSQGTGGEETQY
TRBV28	TRBJ1-6	many	ASSLQGFTAYNSPLH
TRBV10-3	TRBJ1-4	few	AISGGWSEKLF
TRBV7-9	TRBJ1-1	many	ASSLRAGATEAF
TRBV28	TRBJ2-3	many	ASSYGLHTDTQY
TRBV10-3	-	-	ASKGSSYNEQY
TRBV20-1	TRBJ2-7	-	SVDRGIYEQY
TRBV10-3	TRBJ1-1	many	AIGDTLNTEAF
TRBV24-1	TRBJ2-5	many	ATSDGQGRETQY
TRBV20-1	TRBJ1-2	few	SARDLWGSGSYGYT
TRBV3-1	TRBJ2-5	many	ASSQEGLAGVETQY
TRBV6-2/TRBV6-3	TRBJ2-7	-	ASSYGSVDSYEQY
TRBV20-1	TRBJ1-2	few	SASLSGGYGYT
TRBV5-4	TRBJ2-1	-	ASNLGLVIDEQF
TRBV6-1	TRBJ1-1	-	ASSMMFRTGANTEAF
TRBV7-6	TRBJ1-1	many	ASTAEAGSEAF
TRBV30	TRBJ1-3	many	AWNRATSGNTIY
TRBV27	TRBJ1-6	many	ASSLGGSPLH
TRBV7-2	TRBJ1-3	-	ASTLQGASGNTIY
TRBV5-1	TRBJ2-5	few	ASSLEAVLETQY
TRBV6-4	TRBJ2-2	many	ASSDSQGGTGELF
TRBV10-3	TRBJ2-7	-	AISEPPQGEQY
TRBV20-1	TRBJ2-4	few	SATLPWTSEFGKNIQY
TRBV6-1	TRBJ2-3	many	ASNRRLAGATDTQY